What follows are 22 T cell receptor beta chains derived from one specimen sequenced in a study of CD8 T cells in Susac syndrome. Roughly 0.5 to 1 ug RNA was reverse transcribed with random hexamers. Using its own MiXCR run on the immunoSEQ multiplex PCR reads, TCRdb lists one record per CDR3 protein. Among around 220,000 distinct CDR3 sequences listed, about 94% were seen once. The specimen was CD8+ T cells from PBMCs. Every receptor here comes from a human donor with multiple sclerosis.

The chain recombines TRBV15 with TRBJ2-4; the D is unclear. V lost 7 bases to trimming and J lost 6 bases, with 13 bases between them. Germline values: CDR1 LNHNV, CDR2 YYDKDF (reference sequence). The CDR3 sequence is 13 residues long. CDR3 sequence (DNA): TGTGCCACCAAAGGGCGTATGGGAAACATTCAGTACTTC. Amino acid sequence: CATKGRMGNIQYF. Based on the CDR3 plus reference TRBV15 and TRBJ2-4, the full variable domain is DAMVIQNPRYQVTQFGKPVTLSCSQTLNHNVMYWYQQKSSQAPKLLFHYYDKDFNNEADTPDNFQSRRPNTSFCFLDIRSPGLGDTAMYLCATKGRMGNIQYFGAGTRLSVL.

The V and J genes are TRBV4-1 and TRBJ2-1; D may match TRBD1 or TRBD2 (5 bases each). The germline CDR1 and CDR2 sequences are MGHRA and YSYEKL. Trimming removed 0 bases at V and 14 bases at J, with 14 bases between. The CDR3 extends over 13 amino acids. The CDR3, as DNA: TGCGCCAGCAGCCAAGAAGCAGGGACCGGCGAGTTCTTC. Residues: CASSQEAGTGEFF.

The chain uses TRBV7-3 and TRBJ2-7; no reliable D call. CDR1 SGHTA and CDR2 FQGTGA come from the germline V gene. The CDR3 sequence is 14 residues long. The V end was cut by 1 base, the J end by 5 bases, with 12 bases between. The CDR3 protein is CASSLSGPTDEQYF. The CDR3 DNA is TGTGCCAGCAGCTTAAGCGGCCCGACCGACGAGCAGTACTTC.

This clonotype came up a few times. The chain uses TRBV9 and TRBJ1-1; no reliable D call. Germline V CDR1 and CDR2: SGDLS, YYNGEE. This CDR3 is 14 amino acids long. V lost 0 bases to trimming and J lost 8 bases, with 14 bases between them. This CDR3 is CASSVGGGSGEAFF. CDR3 nucleotide sequence: TGTGCCAGCAGCGTAGGCGGCGGGTCGGGAGAAGCTTTCTTT.

This clonotype was recorded only once. The rearrangement uses TRBV12-3 or TRBV12-4 and TRBJ1-1, with no clear D. The CDR3 runs to 12 residues. V was shortened by 5 bases and J by 6 bases, with 10 bases between the two germline ends. CDR3 nucleotide sequence: TGTGCCAGCAGTACTATCCCTCCTGAAGCTTTCTTT. Amino acid sequence: CASSTIPPEAFF.

The chain carries TRBV7-2 and TRBJ2-7; 7 nucleotides agree with TRBD2. The J segment lost 3 bases and the V segment lost 10 bases, leaving 9 bases of the junction unmatched. The germline CDR1 and CDR2 sequences are SGHTA and FQGNSA. The CDR3 is 13 amino acids. CDR3 in DNA: TGTGCCACCCGACCGGCTAGCGGCTACGAGCAGTACTTC. This codes for CATRPASGYEQYF.

The J gene is TRBJ2-7, the V gene TRBV7-9; D is possibly TRBD2 (6 bases). Germline loops: CDR1 SEHNR, CDR2 FQNEAQ (reference sequence). This CDR3 has 13 residues. The V and J ends lost 7 bases and 4 bases respectively, with 14 bases between them. This CDR3 reads CASNGGNTYEQYF. Written as DNA, the CDR3 is TGTGCCAGCAACGGCGGGAATACGTACGAGCAGTACTTC.

The chain uses TRBV15 and TRBJ1-1; a possible D gene is TRBD1 (6 bases). The CDR3 has 15 amino acids. Germline V gene data show CDR1 as LNHNV and CDR2 as YYDKDF (reference sequence). Trimming stripped 0 bases from V and 4 bases from J, with 12 bases between. This chain's CDR3 is CATSRDRGGGTEAFF. In nucleotides, the CDR3 is TGTGCCACCAGCAGAGATAGGGGGGGCGGCACTGAAGCTTTCTTT.

This chain connects TRBV20-1 to TRBJ2-1; D remains unclear. With 3 bases removed from V and 10 bases from J, the gap between germline ends came to 7 bases. Germline CDR1 and CDR2: DFQATT and SNEGSKA (reference sequence). The CDR3 is 10 residues long. The CDR3 nucleotides are TGCAGTGCTAGTGAACTGGAGCAGTTCTTC. Its protein product is CSASELEQFF.

J is TRBJ1-5 and V is TRBV24-1; D might be TRBD1 (5 bases). V shed 12 bases and J shed 0 bases, with 11 bases lying between them. From germline, CDR1 is KGHDR and CDR2 SFDVKD. The CDR3 has 13 residues. The CDR3: CAAGGDSNQPQHF. Here the CDR3 DNA reads TGTGCCGCCGGGGGAGATAGCAATCAGCCCCAGCATTTT.

The V and J genes are TRBV12-3 or TRBV12-4 and TRBJ1-2; tentatively, D is TRBD1 (6 bases). The CDR3 consists of 16 residues. Trimming cost V 4 bases and J 1 base, with 16 bases left between them. DNA of the CDR3: TGTGCCAGCAGTTCCTACCCCGACAGGATTAACTATGGCTACACCTTC. Protein sequence: CASSSYPDRINYGYTF.

The V call is TRBV24-1, the J call TRBJ2-3; D is unclear. Germline V lookup: CDR1 KGHDR, CDR2 SFDVKD. This CDR3 has 14 amino acids. The V end was cut by 2 bases, the J end by 2 bases, with 7 bases between. CDR3: CATSDSDNTDTQYF. The DNA of the CDR3 is TGTGCCACCAGTGATTCCGACAACACAGATACGCAGTATTTT.

This rearrangement joins TRBV24-1 to TRBJ2-3; 9 nucleotides line up with TRBD2. With 6 bases clipped from V and 1 base from J, the junction kept 7 bases outside the gene matches. Per germline, CDR1 KGHDR and CDR2 SFDVKD. The length of the CDR3 is 16 residues. This CDR3 reads CATSPGGGARTDTQYF. CDR3 sequence (DNA): TGTGCCACCAGTCCCGGCGGGGGGGCCCGCACAGATACGCAGTATTTT.

The chain has TRBV29-1 and TRBJ2-1; 11 bases fit TRBD2. Trimming cost V 8 bases and J 7 bases; bases outside gene matches: 10. Per the germline V gene, CDR1 is SQVTM and CDR2 is ANQGSEA. The CDR3 extends over 14 amino acids. In nucleotides, the CDR3 is TGCAGCATCGATCTGGGACTAGCGGTAAATGAGCAGTTCTTC. As protein: CSIDLGLAVNEQFF.

This chain connects TRBV5-6 to TRBJ2-7; D not resolved. CDR1 and CDR2 from the germline V gene are SGHDT and YYEEEE. The CDR3 loop spans 12 amino acids. Deletions cut 4 bases from V and 3 bases from J, with 8 bases between. The chain's CDR3 is CASSRLSYEQYF. The CDR3 nucleotides read TGTGCCAGCAGCCGCCTCAGCTACGAGCAGTACTTC.

The genes are TRBV11-1 and TRBJ2-1, with 7 positions matching TRBD2. The V gene end was trimmed by 3 bases and the J gene end by 6 bases; junction bases not matched to a gene: 8. The CDR3 spans 15 residues. Germline-derived CDR1 and CDR2 are SGHAT and FQDESV (reference sequence). CDR3 amino acids: CASSFTGTTTNEQFF. The CDR3 coding sequence is TGTGCCAGCAGCTTCACCGGGACTACCACCAATGAGCAGTTCTTC.

The gene calls are TRBV5-6 and TRBJ1-2; D gene ambiguous. The V gene's germline CDR1 is SGHDT and CDR2 YYEEEE. Trimming removed 0 bases from V and 4 bases from J, with 13 bases in between. The CDR3 has 15 amino acids. The CDR3 loop reads CASSLGMDAFYGYTF. The CDR3, as DNA: TGTGCCAGCAGCTTGGGTATGGACGCCTTCTATGGCTACACCTTC.

CDR3 DNA sequence: TGTGCCAGCAGCCCCGGGGACTCGTCCTATGGCTACACCTTC. Amino acid sequence: CASSPGDSSYGYTF. V gene TRBV7-2 combines with J gene TRBJ1-2; D may be TRBD1 (5 bases). The CDR3 runs 14 residues. CDR1 and CDR2 (germline): SGHTA, FQGNSA. The V gene lost 5 bases and the J gene lost 4 bases, with 14 bases spanning the gap.

V gene TRBV19 combines with J gene TRBJ2-5, with no clear D. V lost 4 bases to trimming and J lost 5 bases, with 11 bases between them. Germline V gene data show CDR1 as LNHDA and CDR2 as SQIVND (reference sequence). The CDR3 sequence is 13 residues long. CDR3 region: CASSTGPWETQYF. The CDR3, as DNA: TGTGCCAGTAGTACCGGGCCTTGGGAGACCCAGTACTTC.

CDR3 DNA sequence: TGTGCCAGCAGCCCCTCTAGCGGGATGATATACGAGCAGTACTTC. Protein: CASSPSSGMIYEQYF. This rearrangement joins TRBV9 to TRBJ2-7; TRBD2 aligns across 9 bases. V shed 4 bases, J shed 4 bases, and the junction held 9 bases outside the gene matches. CDR3 length: 15 amino acids. Germline CDR1 and CDR2: SGDLS and YYNGEE.

The chain combines TRBV9 with TRBJ2-1; unclear D gene. There are 15 residues in the CDR3. The V end was cut by 3 bases, the J end by 0 bases, with 10 bases between. Per the germline V gene, CDR1 is SGDLS and CDR2 is YYNGEE. The CDR3 is CASSEDPSSYNEQFF. The CDR3 DNA sequence: TGTGCCAGCAGCGAGGACCCTAGCTCCTACAATGAGCAGTTCTTC.

This chain links TRBV20-1 with TRBJ2-7; TRBD1 matches at 7 bases. Germline trimming cut 2 bases from V and 1 base from J; bases unmatched to any gene: 8. This CDR3 is built from 15 residues. Germline assignment: CDR1 DFQATT and CDR2 SNEGSKA (reference sequence). The DNA for the CDR3 is TGCAGTGCTAGACCCGATGGGGACAGTTCCTACGAGCAGTACTTC. Translating it yields CSARPDGDSSYEQYF.